The table lists the clone carrying this T cell receptor (beta chain) with a few counts. Its antigen is not known. This record comes from a study of blood T cells in healthy people across ages. Study-wide findings and caveats: Naive CD4+ cells and diversity were both higher in long-lived donors than in aged donors.

Together with a sample-barcoded 5' primer, a J-beta primer mix was included in a second PCR lasting roughly 6 to 12 cycles. One entry per CDR3 protein results from TCRdb running MiXCR on the 5' RACE reads. The table records 920,000 or so distinct CDR3 sequences, 45% of them present only once. All donors came from Russia, were Caucasian and healthy, and spanned ages 6 to 90. Germline CDR1 is MNHEY and CDR2 is SVGEGT. With V trimmed by 0 bases and J by 0 bases, 15 bases remained unmatched. CDR3 length: 20 residues. Material for sequencing was blood. V and J are TRBV6-2 or TRBV6-3 and TRBJ2-3, with 7 bases aligning to TRBD2. The sequence was obtained from an older woman in good health. This CDR3 is CASSYSTDSQAGLSTDTQYF. In nucleotides, the CDR3 is TGTGCCAGCAGTTACTCGACCGACAGCCAAGCGGGACTTAGCACAGATACGCAGTATTTT.